This entry lists 31 T cell receptor beta chains sequenced from one sample in a study of blood T cell repertoires in COVID-19. Assay: immunoSEQ multiplex PCR; the TCRdb copy retains only in-frame clones and omits some. This sample has around 130,000 clones, with around nine tenths found just once. Sequenced input: PBMCs or T cells enriched from blood (not recorded which). The origin of the receptors is a woman in her fifties or sixties who had recovered from COVID-19.

The chain combines TRBV29-1 with TRBJ1-1, with D perhaps TRBD1 (5 bases). The CDR3 is 14 amino acids. Germline CDR1 and CDR2: SQVTM and ANQGSEA. Trimming removed 5 bases from V and 5 bases from J, with 18 bases in between. DNA of the CDR3: TGCAGCGTTTACCGCCCACCGGGGGGAACTGAAGCTTTCTTT. Translated, it gives CSVYRPPGGTEAFF.

This clone came up a few times. This chain uses TRBV5-1 with TRBJ2-1, with TRBD1 matching over 9 bases. The CDR3 loop spans 15 amino acids. After removal of 3 bases from V and 6 bases from J, the junction contained 7 bases not matched to a gene. Germline lookup yields CDR1 SGHRS and CDR2 YFSETQ. The CDR3 sequence is CASSSSGQGRNEQFF. The CDR3 bases are TGCGCCAGCAGCTCATCGGGACAGGGTCGCAATGAGCAGTTCTTC.

This clone was recorded only once. This chain uses TRBV29-1 with TRBJ1-5; 8 bases are a match to TRBD1. Looked up from germline, CDR1 is SQVTM and CDR2 is ANQGSEA. V trimming: 4 bases; J trimming: 2 bases; junction bases outside the gene matches: 7. The CDR3 loop spans 15 amino acids. The CDR3 DNA reads as TGCAGCGTTGGGAGCGGACAGGGCGGCAATCAGCCCCAGCATTTT. Translating gives CSVGSGQGGNQPQHF.

J is TRBJ1-4 and V is TRBV6-6; 9 bases align to TRBD1. Germline-derived CDR1 and CDR2 are MNHNY and SVGAGI (reference sequence). The junction had 4 bases not matched to a gene; V was cut back by 7 bases and J by 7 bases. This CDR3 spans 13 amino acids. DNA of the CDR3: TGTGCCAGCATTCGGACAGGGGTTGAAAAACTGTTTTTT. Translated, it gives CASIRTGVEKLFF.

The V gene is TRBV5-1, the J gene TRBJ1-6; D gene unclear. This CDR3 comprises 14 residues. CDR1 and CDR2 from the germline V gene are SGHRS and YFSETQ. V was cut by 5 bases and J by 5 bases, with 11 bases left in between. Written as DNA, the CDR3 is TGCGCCAGCAGTGGCGGGAGAGATAATTCACCCCTCCACTTT. Its translation: CASSGGRDNSPLHF.

This clone appeared a single time. The chain couples TRBV2 to TRBJ1-4; possibly TRBD1 for D (5 bases). Per the germline V gene, CDR1 is SNHLY and CDR2 is FYNNEI. V lost 7 bases, J lost 3 bases, and 9 bases lay in between. CDR3 length: 13 amino acids. For the CDR3, the DNA is TGTGCCAGCAATAGGGGATCTAATGAAAAACTGTTTTTT. Protein sequence: CASNRGSNEKLFF. Drawing the rest from reference TRBV2 and TRBJ1-4, the complete variable domain is EPEVTQTPSHQVTQMGQEVILRCVPISNHLYFYWYRQILGQKVEFLVSFYNNEISEKSEIFDDQFSVERPDGSNFTLKIRSTKLEDSAMYFCASNRGSNEKLFFGSGTQLSVL.

The V gene is TRBV5-1, the J gene TRBJ1-5; TRBD1 might be the D (6 bases). This CDR3 contains 15 residues. Trimming stripped 2 bases from V and 6 bases from J, with 15 bases between. CDR1 SGHRS and CDR2 YFSETQ come from the germline V gene. CDR3 bases: TGCGCCAGCAGCTTAAACGAACAGGGCGGTCAGCCCCAGCATTTT. Translated: CASSLNEQGGQPQHF.

The chain combines TRBV9 with TRBJ1-6, with 9 bases that match TRBD1. Germline V gene lookup returns CDR1 SGDLS and CDR2 YYNGEE. The CDR3 spans 15 residues. With V trimmed by 0 bases and J by 8 bases, 3 bases remained unmatched. The CDR3, as DNA: TGTGCCAGCAGCGTAGGGGGACAGGGCTATTCACCCCTCCACTTT. It is translated as CASSVGGQGYSPLHF.

The V call is TRBV7-9, the J call TRBJ1-2; 7 positions agree with TRBD1. J lost 8 bases, V lost 8 bases, and 17 bases had no gene match. Germline CDR1 is SEHNR and CDR2 is FQNEAQ (reference sequence). The CDR3 spans 15 residues. The CDR3 DNA reads as TGTGCCAGCGGCCTCGGGACAGATAGAGGGGGCGGCTACACCTTC. Translated: CASGLGTDRGGGYTF.

The chain is built from TRBV29-1 and TRBJ1-2; D is ambiguous. From germline, CDR1 is SQVTM and CDR2 ANQGSEA. Trimming pared 0 bases from V and 13 bases from J, leaving 21 bases between. The CDR3 runs to 14 residues. This CDR3 is CSVEEANWTGKVTF. The CDR3 nucleotides read TGCAGCGTTGAAGAGGCTAATTGGACTGGGAAGGTCACCTTC.

This clone was picked up one time. This rearrangement joins TRBV6-5 to TRBJ2-2; D perhaps matches TRBD1 (5 bases). The CDR3 runs to 15 residues. From germline, CDR1 is MNHEY and CDR2 SVGAGI. Trimming left V 6 bases short and J 2 bases short, with 13 bases between. CDR3 in amino acids: CASRPGLPNTGELFF. CDR3 bases: TGTGCCAGCAGACCAGGGTTACCCAACACCGGGGAGCTGTTTTTT.

Details on this clone: The same CDR3 is also encoded by other DNA sequences in this sample. The chain recombines TRBV5-1 with TRBJ2-7; tentative D call: TRBD2 (6 bases). The germline V gene has CDR1 SGHRS and CDR2 YFSETQ. The CDR3 loop spans 13 amino acids. The V gene lost 5 bases and the J gene lost 5 bases, with 14 bases spanning the gap. In DNA form, the CDR3 reads TGCGCCAGCAGTCCCGGCGGGGAGGACGAGCAGTACTTC. Protein sequence: CASSPGGEDEQYF.

This clone occurred a few times. The rearrangement joins TRBV7-9 to TRBJ1-1; TRBD1 agrees at 8 bases. Trimming cost V 1 base and J 6 bases; bases outside gene matches: 7. Germline CDR1 is SEHNR and CDR2 is FQNEAQ (reference sequence). This CDR3 is built from 15 residues. The CDR3 DNA reads TGTGCCAGCAGCTTAGTACAGGGGGTAGTCGCTGAAGCTTTCTTT. Translating gives CASSLVQGVVAEAFF.

V and J are TRBV13 and TRBJ2-7, with 8 positions matching TRBD2. Germline assignment: CDR1 PRHDT and CDR2 FYEKMQ (reference sequence). V lost 5 bases and J lost 0; bases outside the gene matches: 6. The CDR3 totals 15 residues. This chain's CDR3 is CASSRTSQSSYEQYF. The DNA for the CDR3 is TGTGCCAGCAGCCGGACTAGCCAGAGCTCCTACGAGCAGTACTTC. Full variable domain (remainder filled in from reference TRBV13 and TRBJ2-7): AAGVIQSPRHLIKEKRETATLKCYPIPRHDTVYWYQQGPGQDPQFLISFYEKMQSDKGSIPDRFSAQQFSDYHSELNMSSLELGDSALYFCASSRTSQSSYEQYFGPGTRLTVT.

The sample holds one count of this clone. The gene calls are TRBV29-1 and TRBJ1-6, with TRBD1 as a possible D gene (5 bases). This CDR3 comprises 13 residues. Germline CDR1 reads SQVTM; CDR2 reads ANQGSEA. V lost 0 bases and J lost 6, with 6 bases in between. The CDR3 bases are TGCAGCGTTGAAGAGGGGCTTAATTCACCCCTCCACTTT. As protein: CSVEEGLNSPLHF.

The CDR3 is CASSPLTDNYGYTF. The CDR3 nucleotides are TGTGCCAGTAGTCCCTTGACAGACAACTATGGCTACACCTTC. V and J are TRBV19 and TRBJ1-2; D possibly corresponds to TRBD1 (5 bases). The germline CDR1 and CDR2 sequences are LNHDA and SQIVND (reference sequence). Trimming left V 5 bases short and J 2 bases short, with 12 bases between. This CDR3 region has 14 residues.

V and J are TRBV2 and TRBJ1-3, with TRBD1 identical over 7 bases. CDR3 size: 17 residues. Germline V gene lookup returns CDR1 SNHLY and CDR2 FYNNEI. Trimming at V came to 5 bases and at J to 2 bases, leaving 12 bases not matched to a gene. The chain's CDR3 is CASSTPLGQRTGNTIYF. The CDR3 region has the DNA TGTGCCAGCAGTACCCCCCTGGGACAGAGGACTGGAAACACCATATATTTT.

The rearrangement joins TRBV4-1 to TRBJ1-1; D gene ambiguous. The germline gives CDR1 MGHRA, CDR2 YSYEKL. The CDR3 spans 17 residues. V lost 2 bases, J lost 7 bases, and 23 bases lay in between. For the CDR3, the DNA is TGCGCCAGCAGCCAACCGGGCGGGCAGCGTCGCAAGAGTGAAGCTTTCTTT. As protein: CASSQPGGQRRKSEAFF.

This clone has just a few counts. The chain uses TRBV7-9 and TRBJ1-3, with TRBD1 as a possible D gene (6 bases). V was clipped by 5 bases and J by 4 bases, with 15 bases between them. The CDR3 contains 15 residues. The germline V gene encodes CDR1 SEHNR and CDR2 FQNEAQ (reference sequence). DNA for the CDR3: TGTGCCAGCAGCGCACAGGGATCGGGGGGAAACACCATATATTTT. This encodes CASSAQGSGGNTIYF.

V and J are TRBV6-2 or TRBV6-3 and TRBJ1-5; TRBD1 matches 9 bases. The CDR3 spans 17 residues. The germline CDR1 and CDR2 sequences are MNHEY and SVGEGT. Losses at the gene ends were 4 bases for V and 2 bases for J; bases not matched to a gene: 9. CDR3 sequence reads: CASSSPGTGSGNQPQHF. CDR3 bases: TGTGCCAGCAGTTCCCCCGGGACAGGGTCAGGCAATCAGCCCCAGCATTTT.

The chain carries TRBV5-5 and TRBJ2-6; 7 bases map to TRBD1. The J segment lost 4 bases and the V segment lost 0 bases, leaving 1 base of the junction unmatched. Germline V gene sequence: CDR1 SGHKS, CDR2 YYEKEE (reference sequence). There are 15 residues in the CDR3. The CDR3 DNA reads as TGTGCCAGCAGCTTGGAGGGGGCGGGGGCCAACGTCCTGACTTTC. Protein product: CASSLEGAGANVLTF.

The chain uses TRBV5-1 and TRBJ2-5; 7 bases align to TRBD1. Germline V gene data show CDR1 as SGHRS and CDR2 as YFSETQ. V lost 0 bases and J lost 1; bases outside the gene matches: 3. The CDR3 extends over 15 amino acids. The CDR3 DNA is TGCGCCAGCAGCTTGGTAGGGGGCCCCCAAGAGACCCAGTACTTC. Its translation is CASSLVGGPQETQYF.

The genes are TRBV7-2 and TRBJ2-4; 9 bases match TRBD1. From germline, CDR1 is SGHTA and CDR2 FQGNSA. With 3 bases clipped from V and 6 bases from J, the junction kept 6 bases outside the gene matches. The CDR3 sequence is 15 residues long. The CDR3 loop is CASSFRTGEGNIQYF. The CDR3 region has the DNA TGTGCCAGCAGCTTCAGGACAGGGGAGGGAAACATTCAGTACTTC.

V and J are TRBV10-3 and TRBJ2-1; maybe TRBD1 (6 bases). This CDR3 spans 13 amino acids. Germline V gene sequence: CDR1 ENHRY, CDR2 SYGVKD. Trimming left V 4 bases short and J 4 bases short, with 8 bases between. CDR3 residues: CAISGGQYNEQFF. CDR3 coding DNA: TGTGCCATCAGTGGGGGACAATACAATGAGCAGTTCTTC.

The gene calls are TRBV18 and TRBJ1-6; D possibly corresponds to TRBD1 (5 bases). In germline, CDR1 is KGHSH, CDR2 LQKENI. The CDR3 consists of 14 residues. The V and J ends lost 6 bases and 3 bases respectively, with 9 bases between them. The CDR3 DNA is TGTGCCAGCTCTCAGGGCAACTATAATTCACCCCTCCACTTT. It specifies CASSQGNYNSPLHF.

This sequence joins TRBV5-1 and TRBJ1-2, with D tentatively TRBD1 (5 bases). The CDR3 has 13 residues. Germline CDR1 and CDR2: SGHRS and YFSETQ. V lost 1 base, J lost 6 bases, and 10 bases lay in between. CDR3 amino acids: CASSLPGGDGYTF. CDR3 bases: TGCGCCAGCAGCTTGCCCGGGGGTGATGGCTACACCTTC.

The gene calls are TRBV5-4 and TRBJ1-1, with D possibly matching TRBD1 (6 bases). This CDR3 comprises 15 residues. Between the trimmed V and J ends, which lost 0 bases and 4 bases, there was a span of 13 bases. Per germline, CDR1 SGHNT and CDR2 YYREEE (reference sequence). The CDR3 protein is CASSLDMGAPTEAFF. In DNA form, the CDR3 reads TGTGCCAGCAGCTTGGATATGGGGGCGCCCACTGAAGCTTTCTTT. Full variable domain (remainder filled in from reference TRBV5-4 and TRBJ1-1): ETGVTQSPTHLIKTRGQQVTLRCSSQSGHNTVSWYQQALGQGPQFIFQYYREEENGRGNFPPRFSGLQFPNYSSELNVNALELDDSALYLCASSLDMGAPTEAFFGQGTRLTVV.

The rearrangement uses TRBV5-1 and TRBJ2-7; TRBD2 aligns across 11 bases. V gave up 1 base and J gave up 2 bases; unmatched junction bases: 2. This CDR3 has 15 amino acids. Germline lookup yields CDR1 SGHRS and CDR2 YFSETQ. This CDR3 is CASSLSSGGAYEQYF. In nucleotides, the CDR3 is TGCGCCAGCAGCTTGAGTAGCGGGGGGGCCTACGAGCAGTACTTC.

The V call is TRBV6-2 or TRBV6-3, the J call TRBJ2-7, with D perhaps TRBD1 (5 bases). In germline, CDR1 is MNHEY, CDR2 SVGEGT. V lost 6 bases and J lost 1, with 13 bases in between. This CDR3 has 14 residues. The CDR3 sequence: CASSQDSFSYEQYF. CDR3 DNA: TGTGCCAGCAGCCAAGACAGCTTTTCCTACGAGCAGTACTTC.

V is TRBV3-1 (or the pseudogene TRBV3-2) and J is TRBJ2-2; D might be TRBD1 (5 bases). The germline V gene encodes CDR1 LGHDT and CDR2 YNNKEL (reference sequence). The CDR3 spans 15 residues. V gave up 3 bases and J gave up 0 bases, with 8 bases separating them. CDR3 sequence (DNA): TGTGCCAGCAGCCAGGGGCTGTCGAACACCGGGGAGCTGTTTTTT. It specifies CASSQGLSNTGELFF.

The V gene is TRBV4-1, the J gene TRBJ2-7, with 7 bases matching TRBD1. The ends lost 2 bases at V and 0 bases at J; junction bases unmatched: 10. CDR1 MGHRA and CDR2 YSYEKL come from the germline V gene. The CDR3 has 17 residues. DNA for the CDR3: TGCGCCAGCAGCCAAAAAGTTCCGGGACAGAGCTCCTACGAGCAGTACTTC. Amino acid sequence: CASSQKVPGQSSYEQYF.